Following are 18 T cell receptor beta chains from one sample sequenced in a study of T cell clonotyping in hematopoietic cell transplantation. Indicated time point: recipient sample about 28 days before transplant, after cytoreduction. This table comes from immunoSEQ multiplex PCR, and its TCRdb copy is limited to in-frame clones, with some not included. Among some 29,000 clones listed, around 80% were seen once. Material: peripheral blood mononuclear cells, obtained before stem cell transplant. The source is a woman in her twenties or thirties with chronic myeloid leukemia. Some clones in this sample may be carry-over from other donors' samples.

This clone appeared a few times. The V call is TRBV4-2, the J call TRBJ1-2; the match to TRBD1 covers 9 bases. V was pared by 8 bases and J by 7 bases, with 8 bases of the junction left unmatched. Germline V gives CDR1 LGHNA, CDR2 YNFKEQ. The CDR3 runs to 13 residues. CDR3 bases: TGTGCCAGCCGCCCACAGGGGGCGCTTGGCTACACCTTC. It encodes CASRPQGALGYTF.

This clone was seen only once. J is TRBJ2-1 and V is TRBV27, with unresolved D. The CDR3 runs 11 residues. In germline, CDR1 is MNHEY, CDR2 SMNVEV (reference sequence). V was shortened by 5 bases and J by 4 bases, with 3 bases between the two germline ends. CDR3 DNA: TGTGCCAGCAGTCAATACAATGAGCAGTTCTTC. Residues: CASSQYNEQFF.

The V and J genes are TRBV25-1 and TRBJ1-5; perhaps TRBD1 as D (6 bases). Germline lookup yields CDR1 MGHDK and CDR2 SYGVNS. The germline V and J ends were trimmed by 4 bases and 5 bases, with 12 bases remaining between them. The CDR3 contains 14 residues. The CDR3: CASSVTGRDQPQHF. In DNA form, the CDR3 reads TGTGCCAGCAGTGTCACAGGGCGGGATCAGCCCCAGCATTTT.

The chain carries TRBV6-5 and TRBJ1-3; TRBD1 might be the D (6 bases). CDR3 size: 13 residues. V was trimmed by 8 bases and J by 4 bases, leaving 12 bases between them. From germline, CDR1 is MNHEY and CDR2 SVGAGI. CDR3 nucleotides: TGTGCCAGCGGACTGGACAGCGGAAACACCATATATTTT. Its protein is CASGLDSGNTIYF.

This clone came up once. V gene TRBV9 combines with J gene TRBJ1-2, with TRBD1 identical over 10 bases. There are 15 residues in the CDR3. J was trimmed by 8 bases and V by 0 bases; bases with no gene match: 7. The germline gives CDR1 SGDLS, CDR2 YYNGEE. CDR3 nucleotide sequence: TGTGCCAGCAGCGTAGGTGGGGACAGGGGTTCCGGCTACACCTTC. Protein sequence: CASSVGGDRGSGYTF.

As DNA, the CDR3 is TGTGCCTGGAGTTATGCCTTGGGACCTCCGAACACCGGGGAGCTGTTTTTT. It is translated as CAWSYALGPPNTGELFF. This rearrangement joins TRBV30 to TRBJ2-2, with D possibly called TRBD1 or TRBD2 (5 bases each). Germline V gene lookup returns CDR1 GTSNPN and CDR2 SVGIG (reference sequence). The CDR3 is 17 residues long. Trimming left V 2 bases short and J 0 bases short, with 16 bases between.

This clone was counted only a few times. The V and J genes are TRBV4-1 and TRBJ1-2; TRBD1 aligns across 9 bases. CDR1 is MGHRA, CDR2 YSYEKL, per germline. The CDR3 contains 15 residues. J was trimmed by 7 bases and V by 2 bases; bases with no gene match: 8. The CDR3 DNA reads TGCGCCAGCAGCCAACCGGGGACAGGGAGGTTTGGCTACACCTTC. This encodes CASSQPGTGRFGYTF.

This chain joins TRBV6-5 and TRBJ1-1, with 8 bases lining up with TRBD1. This CDR3 is built from 16 residues. Trimming took 2 bases from V and 1 from J; bases not matched to a gene: 6. The germline CDR1 and CDR2 sequences are MNHEY and SVGAGI. The CDR3 region is CASSYGRTGWNTEAFF. CDR3 DNA sequence: TGTGCCAGCAGTTACGGGCGGACAGGGTGGAACACTGAAGCTTTCTTT.

The chain uses TRBV25-1 and TRBJ2-1, with TRBD2 matching 10 bases. This CDR3 region has 16 residues. Germline lookup yields CDR1 MGHDK and CDR2 SYGVNS. With V trimmed by 3 bases and J by 6 bases, 8 bases remained unmatched. In DNA form, the CDR3 reads TGTGCCAGCAGTGATCCAGCGGGGGGGTTGTTCAATGAGCAGTTCTTC. Translation gives CASSDPAGGLFNEQFF. The full variable domain, completed using reference TRBV25-1 and TRBJ2-1, is EADIYQTPRYLVIGTGKKITLECSQTMGHDKMYWYQQDPGMELHLIHYSYGVNSTEKGDLSSESTVSRIRTEHFPLTLESARPSHTSQYLCASSDPAGGLFNEQFFGPGTRLTVL.

V usage is TRBV7-2 and J usage is TRBJ1-2, with D perhaps TRBD1 (6 bases). Germline V CDR1 and CDR2: SGHTA, FQGNSA. The CDR3 is 13 amino acids. The ends were cut back, 5 bases at V and 10 bases at J, with 17 bases in the middle. The CDR3 nucleotides are TGTGCCAGCAGCCCGTACTTGACAGGTTCCTACACCTTC. Translating it yields CASSPYLTGSYTF.

In nucleotides, the CDR3 is TGTGCCAGCAGCTTAGGGACATACAATGAGCAGTTCTTC. This encodes CASSLGTYNEQFF. The genes are TRBV7-3 and TRBJ2-1, with D possibly matching TRBD1 (6 bases). CDR3 length: 13 amino acids. The germline V gene encodes CDR1 SGHTA and CDR2 FQGTGA. V dropped 2 bases and J dropped 4 bases, with 6 bases sitting between them.

J is TRBJ1-2 and V is TRBV4-1, with D maybe TRBD1 (6 bases). Germline CDR1 and CDR2: MGHRA and YSYEKL. This CDR3 has 14 amino acids. V dropped 2 bases and J dropped 7 bases, with 14 bases sitting between them. The CDR3 nucleotides are TGCGCCAGCAGCCAACTGGGGGGGCAGGGTGGCTACACCTTC. Its translation is CASSQLGGQGGYTF.

This chain links TRBV2 with TRBJ2-3, with D unclear. CDR3 length equals 12 residues. Trimming pared 6 bases from V and 5 bases from J, leaving 9 bases between. Germline V gene lookup returns CDR1 SNHLY and CDR2 FYNNEI. The CDR3 coding sequence is TGTGCCAGCAGAGTCGCGGTAGATACGCAGTATTTT. Amino acids: CASRVAVDTQYF. The whole variable domain, remainder taken from reference TRBV2 and TRBJ2-3, is EPEVTQTPSHQVTQMGQEVILRCVPISNHLYFYWYRQILGQKVEFLVSFYNNEISEKSEIFDDQFSVERPDGSNFTLKIRSTKLEDSAMYFCASRVAVDTQYFGPGTRLTVL.

The rearrangement links TRBV7-9 to TRBJ1-5, with D uncertain. In germline, CDR1 is SEHNR, CDR2 FQNEAQ (reference sequence). This CDR3 is 14 amino acids long. With 5 bases removed from V and 3 bases from J, the gap between germline ends came to 11 bases. CDR3 in amino acids: CASSLNGPNQPQHF. The CDR3 DNA is TGTGCCAGCAGCCTCAACGGGCCCAATCAGCCCCAGCATTTT.

The V and J genes are TRBV6-4 and TRBJ1-5, with D perhaps matching TRBD1 (6 bases). The CDR3 has 15 amino acids. CDR1 is MRHNA and CDR2 is SNTAGT in the germline V gene. The germline V and J ends were trimmed by 3 bases and 3 bases, with 12 bases remaining between them. The chain's CDR3 is CASSEWGATNQPQHF. In nucleotides, the CDR3 is TGTGCCAGCAGTGAATGGGGGGCTACCAATCAGCCCCAGCATTTT.

The chain joins TRBV7-9 to TRBJ2-2; 7 positions match TRBD1. Germline CDR1 and CDR2: SEHNR and FQNEAQ (reference sequence). Trimming at V came to 5 bases and at J to 2 bases, leaving 5 bases not matched to a gene. This CDR3 contains 15 residues. This chain's CDR3 is CASSPTGHNTGELFF. CDR3 DNA sequence: TGTGCCAGCAGCCCGACAGGGCACAACACCGGGGAGCTGTTTTTT.

The chain is built from TRBV14 and TRBJ1-2; D may be TRBD1 (6 bases). Per the germline V gene, CDR1 is SGHDN and CDR2 is FVKESK. V dropped 4 bases and J dropped 3 bases, with 15 bases sitting between them. The CDR3 runs to 15 residues. The CDR3 sequence: CASSLPGTTYYGYTF. Written as DNA, the CDR3 is TGTGCCAGCAGCCTACCCGGGACAACCTACTATGGCTACACCTTC.

This clone was counted between two and nine times. The CDR3 DNA reads as TGTGCCAGCAGCTTATCAGGGGGCACTGAAGCTTTCTTT. Amino acid sequence: CASSLSGGTEAFF. The chain employs TRBV7-2 and TRBJ1-1; 7 nucleotides match TRBD1. V gave up 2 bases and J gave up 4 bases; unmatched junction bases: 1. This CDR3 is 13 amino acids long. CDR1 and CDR2 from the germline V gene are SGHTA and FQGNSA.